One and the same sample provided the 23 T cell receptor beta chains below, sequenced in a study of a mutant IDH1 vaccine in newly diagnosed glioma. The method was immunoSEQ multiplex PCR; TCRdb's version includes in-frame clones alone and lacks a portion of them. The sample lists approximately 62,000 clones, about 85% occurring once. For these receptors, no antigen is known. Noted time point: week 23, last vaccination. Doses consisted of 300 ug of mutant IDH1 20-mer peptide each, paired with topical imiquimod. The sample was PBMCs, taken from a glioma patient whose treatment included an IDH1 peptide vaccine. These receptors all stem from a man aged 25 to 40 with glioma.

The chain uses TRBV6-1 and TRBJ1-2; 8 nucleotides match TRBD1. V lost 0 bases to trimming and J lost 3 bases; unmatched junction nucleotides: 6. The CDR3 loop spans 16 amino acids. CDR1 is MNHNS, CDR2 SASEGT, per germline. DNA for the CDR3: TGTGCCAGCAGTGAAGCGCGGACAGGGAGGGACTATGGCTACACCTTC. Protein sequence: CASSEARTGRDYGYTF.

This chain connects TRBV6-6 to TRBJ1-1, with D possibly matching TRBD1 (6 bases). Per the germline V gene, CDR1 is MNHNY and CDR2 is SVGAGI (reference sequence). V lost 3 bases and J 3 bases, leaving 14 bases between the germline ends. The CDR3 loop spans 15 amino acids. This CDR3 reads CASSYLTGRYTEAFF. CDR3 sequence (DNA): TGTGCCAGCAGTTATTTGACAGGTAGATACACTGAAGCTTTCTTT.

This chain connects TRBV6-5 to TRBJ1-1, with D possibly TRBD1 on 6 matching bases. The CDR3 is 15 amino acids. The V gene's germline CDR1 is MNHEY and CDR2 SVGAGI. V was trimmed by 2 bases and J by 5 bases, leaving 15 bases between them. CDR3: CASSYGPGGGTEAFF. For the CDR3, the DNA is TGTGCCAGCAGTTACGGACCGGGAGGGGGAACTGAAGCTTTCTTT.

The J gene is TRBJ1-2, the V gene TRBV10-3, with D unclear. The length of the CDR3 is 13 residues. The V end lost 4 bases, the J end lost 3 bases, and 9 bases lay between the germline ends. Germline CDR1 is ENHRY and CDR2 is SYGVKD. The CDR3 sequence: CAISVETDYGYTF. In DNA form, the CDR3 reads TGTGCCATCAGTGTCGAGACGGACTATGGCTACACCTTC.

The CDR3 sequence is CASTPLEGTGGKPEAFF. The CDR3 DNA follows: TGTGCCAGCACCCCTTTAGAGGGGACAGGGGGTAAGCCGGAAGCTTTCTTT. The V and J genes are TRBV11-2 and TRBJ1-1; 11 bases map to TRBD1. Germline CDR1 SGHAT, CDR2 FQNNGV. The length of the CDR3 is 17 residues. The ends lost 7 bases at V and 8 bases at J; junction bases unmatched: 18.

As regards this clone: A read error is the likely source, as a far larger clone sits one nucleotide away. Written as DNA, the CDR3 is TGTGCCAGCAGCCAATGGGGCCCTCCAGCAACTAATGAAAAACTGTTTTTT. This translates into CASSQWGPPATNEKLFF. This chain joins TRBV4-2 and TRBJ1-4; D possibly corresponds to TRBD1 (5 bases). The CDR3 runs 17 residues. Trimming removed 2 bases at V and 0 bases at J, with 13 bases between. The V gene's germline CDR1 is LGHNA and CDR2 YNFKEQ.

The chain has TRBV10-3 and TRBJ1-1; D is undetermined. The germline V gene encodes CDR1 ENHRY and CDR2 SYGVKD. The CDR3 loop spans 13 amino acids. Deletions cut 0 bases from V and 7 bases from J, with 9 bases between. Written as DNA, the CDR3 is TGTGCCATCAGTGAGTCAAGGGATCATGAAGCTTTCTTT. This gives the protein CAISESRDHEAFF.

This sequence joins TRBV30 and TRBJ1-1, with 8 bases aligning to TRBD1. The germline V gene has CDR1 GTSNPN and CDR2 SVGIG (reference sequence). CDR3 length: 13 amino acids. Germline trimming cut 0 bases from V and 10 bases from J; bases unmatched to any gene: 7. The CDR3 sequence is CAWSVQGGRGAFF. The CDR3 DNA sequence: TGTGCCTGGAGTGTACAGGGGGGACGGGGAGCTTTCTTT. The variable domain in full, with the rest retrieved from reference TRBV30 and TRBJ1-1, is SQTIHQWPATLVQPVGSPLSLECTVEGTSNPNLYWYRQAAGRGLQLLFYSVGIGQISSEVPQNLSASRPQDRQFILSSKKLLLSDSGFYLCAWSVQGGRGAFFGQGTRLTVV.

This chain connects TRBV29-1 to TRBJ1-2, with TRBD1 identical over 8 bases. The ends lost 3 bases at V and 9 bases at J; junction bases unmatched: 6. The CDR3 is 12 amino acids. The germline V gene has CDR1 SQVTM and CDR2 ANQGSEA. This chain's CDR3 is CSVDRTGRSYTF. The CDR3 DNA is TGCAGCGTTGATAGGACAGGGCGGAGCTACACCTTC.

The chain carries TRBV15 and TRBJ1-1, with D possibly TRBD1 on 6 matching bases. With 6 bases removed from V and 3 bases from J, the gap between germline ends came to 11 bases. The V gene's germline CDR1 is LNHNV and CDR2 YYDKDF (reference sequence). The CDR3 spans 13 residues. This chain's CDR3 is CATRDSRDTEAFF. CDR3 nucleotides: TGTGCCACCAGGGACAGTCGGGACACTGAAGCTTTCTTT.

This chain joins TRBV10-3 and TRBJ1-1; possible D gene TRBD1, 6 bases. The V gene lost 1 base and the J gene lost 1 base, with 10 bases spanning the gap. Per the germline V gene, CDR1 is ENHRY and CDR2 is SYGVKD. The CDR3 runs 15 residues. Written as DNA, the CDR3 is TGTGCCATCAGTGAGTTCGGGGGGCAGAACACTGAAGCTTTCTTT. This gives the protein CAISEFGGQNTEAFF.

The rearrangement links TRBV28 to TRBJ2-7, with D possibly being TRBD1 or TRBD2 (5 bases each). V was shortened by 5 bases and J by 3 bases, with 14 bases between the two germline ends. Germline V gene data show CDR1 as MDHEN and CDR2 as SYDVKM. This CDR3 spans 14 amino acids. The CDR3 sequence: CASSPGTINYEQYF. As DNA, the CDR3 is TGTGCCAGCAGTCCAGGGACCATTAACTACGAGCAGTACTTC.

V and J are TRBV4-1 and TRBJ1-4; possible D gene TRBD1, 6 bases. V lost 2 bases, J lost 2 bases, and 12 bases lay in between. CDR1 is MGHRA and CDR2 is YSYEKL in the germline V gene. This CDR3 contains 16 residues. The CDR3 sequence is CASSQTPGVTNEKLFF. For the CDR3, the DNA is TGCGCCAGCAGCCAAACTCCAGGGGTGACTAATGAAAAACTGTTTTTT.

This chain joins TRBV5-1 and TRBJ2-1; TRBD2 matches 7 bases. The CDR3 totals 11 residues. From germline, CDR1 is SGHRS and CDR2 YFSETQ. V shed 3 bases and J 11 bases; nucleotides not matched to a gene: 2. In DNA form, the CDR3 reads TGCGCCAGCAGCTCGACTAGCCAGCAGTTCTTC. The encoded protein is CASSSTSQQFF.

The genes are TRBV5-1 and TRBJ2-2; D is possibly TRBD1 (5 bases). The germline V gene has CDR1 SGHRS and CDR2 YFSETQ. CDR3 length equals 14 residues. Trimming stripped 5 bases from V and 0 bases from J, with 8 bases between. The CDR3 sequence is CASRRGSNTGELFF. In DNA, the CDR3 is TGCGCCAGCAGAAGGGGATCGAACACCGGGGAGCTGTTTTTT. The full variable domain, in which reference TRBV5-1 and TRBJ2-2 provide the parts outside the CDR3, is KAGVTQTPRYLIKTRGQQVTLSCSPISGHRSVSWYQQTPGQGLQFLFEYFSETQRNKGNFPGRFSGRQFSNSRSEMNVSTLELGDSALYLCASRRGSNTGELFFGEGSRLTVL.

This clone has only one observation. V gene TRBV5-6 combines with J gene TRBJ1-2, with 8 positions matching TRBD1. CDR3 length: 15 residues. CDR1 is SGHDT, CDR2 YYEEEE, per germline. V was pared by 3 bases and J by 4 bases, with 8 bases of the junction left unmatched. The CDR3 here is CASSSGAGGSYGYTF. CDR3 sequence (DNA): TGTGCCAGCAGCTCCGGGGCAGGGGGCAGCTATGGCTACACCTTC.

Comment on this clone: One end of the junction varies from germline; a read error may be responsible. CDR3 amino acids: CASSFISRSDKGKYGQYF. The CDR3 DNA follows: TGTGCCAGCAGCTTCATCTCCCGCTCGGACAAGGGGAAGTACGGGCAGTACTTC. This chain links TRBV13 with TRBJ2-7, with D maybe TRBD1 (5 bases). Germline CDR1 and CDR2: PRHDT and FYEKMQ (reference sequence). The CDR3 extends over 18 amino acids.

CDR3 in DNA: TGCAGCGTTAGGCAGGGGGATAATACGCAGTATTTT. Its protein is CSVRQGDNTQYF. This chain connects TRBV29-1 to TRBJ2-3; TRBD1 matches at 7 bases. The CDR3 runs 12 residues. Trimming cost V 5 bases and J 7 bases; bases outside gene matches: 6. CDR1 is SQVTM, CDR2 ANQGSEA, per germline.

This clone was picked up one time. The gene calls are TRBV9 and TRBJ2-2, with D uncertain. Trimming took 0 bases from V and 4 from J, leaving 7 bases between them. Germline V gives CDR1 SGDLS, CDR2 YYNGEE. This CDR3 spans 14 amino acids. The CDR3 DNA reads TGTGCCAGCAGCGTAGATCCCCTCACCGGGGAGCTGTTTTTT. The encoded protein is CASSVDPLTGELFF.

The V and J genes are TRBV11-2 and TRBJ2-2; TRBD1 aligns across 9 bases. With 6 bases clipped from V and 1 base from J, the junction kept 9 bases outside the gene matches. The CDR3 covers 17 residues. In germline, CDR1 is SGHAT, CDR2 FQNNGV. CDR3 nucleotides: TGTGCCAGCAGATTCATCCCGGGACAGGGGAACACCGGGGAGCTGTTTTTT. Its protein product is CASRFIPGQGNTGELFF.

The chain couples TRBV25-1 to TRBJ2-7; D tentatively fits TRBD1 or TRBD2 (5 bases each). V was cut by 2 bases and J by 4 bases, with 12 bases left in between. The CDR3 extends over 14 amino acids. The V gene's germline CDR1 is MGHDK and CDR2 SYGVNS. CDR3 sequence reads: CASSERDRAYEQYF. The CDR3 nucleotides are TGTGCCAGCAGTGAACGGGACCGGGCGTACGAGCAGTACTTC.

This chain uses TRBV18 with TRBJ2-7, with D tentatively TRBD2 (6 bases). This CDR3 comprises 13 residues. Trimming cost V 3 bases and J 4 bases, with 10 bases left between them. Germline V lookup: CDR1 KGHSH, CDR2 LQKENI. The CDR3 protein is CASSPRGLYEQYF. The CDR3 region has the DNA TGTGCCAGCTCACCCCGGGGGTTATACGAGCAGTACTTC.

This chain connects TRBV18 to TRBJ1-4; tentative D call: TRBD1 (5 bases). Per germline, CDR1 KGHSH and CDR2 LQKENI. V shed 5 bases and J shed 8 bases, with 21 bases lying between them. This CDR3 has 16 residues. CDR3 DNA sequence: TGTGCCAGCTCATTGGGGACCTTTCTCGGCGAGGAAAAACTGTTTTTT. This sequence encodes CASSLGTFLGEEKLFF.